This T cell receptor (beta chain) comes out of a study of blood T cells in healthy people across ages. The study drew donors from healthy Caucasian individuals in Russia aged about 6 to 95. Together with a sample-barcoded 5' primer, a J-beta primer mix was included in a second PCR lasting about 6 to 11 cycles. TCRdb processed the 5' RACE reads anew with MiXCR; each CDR3 protein has one entry. The repertoire holds some 920,000 distinct CDR3 sequences, with about 51% as singletons. V trimming: 3 bases; J trimming: 5 bases; junction bases outside the gene matches: 8. CDR3 length equals 15 residues. Germline V gives CDR1 DFQATT, CDR2 SNEGSKA (reference sequence).

The sequence was collected from a woman aged 60-75 years in good health. The sample consisted of blood. The chain recombines TRBV20-1 with TRBJ2-7; 12 bases are shared with TRBD2. Here the CDR3 DNA reads TGCAGTGCTAGTCGCCCTAGCGGGAGGGCCGACGAGCAGTACTTC. As protein: CSASRPSGRADEQYF.